Shown below are 20 T cell receptor beta chains from a single sample sequenced in a study of blood T cell repertoires in COVID-19. Libraries were prepared by immunoSEQ multiplex PCR; TCRdb keeps only in-frame clonotypes and omits some of them. Of about 430,000 clones in the sample, roughly nine tenths were seen once. Sample: PBMCs or T cells enriched from blood (not recorded which). The receptors were sampled from a young man who had recovered from COVID-19.

This rearrangement joins TRBV19 to TRBJ1-2; D may be TRBD1 (6 bases). Per germline, CDR1 LNHDA and CDR2 SQIVND (reference sequence). The V end lost 10 bases, the J end lost 6 bases, and 18 bases lay between the germline ends. The CDR3 is made up of 13 amino acids. The DNA for the CDR3 is TGTGCCACTATATCGAGGACAGCGCATGGCTACACCTTC. Translating gives CATISRTAHGYTF.

This chain joins TRBV3-1 (or the pseudogene TRBV3-2) and TRBJ2-3; tentatively, D is TRBD2 (5 bases). V lost 2 bases to trimming and J lost 5 bases, with 11 bases between them. This CDR3 region has 14 residues. CDR1 and CDR2 (germline): LGHDT, YNNKEL (reference sequence). The CDR3, as DNA: TGTGCCAGCAGCCAACTAGCAAGGAGAGATACGCAGTATTTT. Amino acid sequence: CASSQLARRDTQYF.

The chain employs TRBV27 and TRBJ2-5; TRBD1 agrees at 8 bases. The V gene end was trimmed by 4 bases and the J gene end by 2 bases; junction bases not matched to a gene: 6. Germline CDR1 is MNHEY and CDR2 is SMNVEV (reference sequence). The CDR3 is 15 residues long. CDR3 DNA: TGTGCCAGCAGTTACCTCGGGACAGGACAAGAGACCCAGTACTTC. It is translated as CASSYLGTGQETQYF.

The chain employs TRBV24-1 and TRBJ2-3; a weak D match, TRBD2 (5 bases). Germline V gene sequence: CDR1 KGHDR, CDR2 SFDVKD. V was pared by 3 bases and J by 4 bases, with 16 bases between. The CDR3 runs 16 residues. CDR3 DNA: TGTGCCACCAGTGATACGGACCTGGCCGGGGCAGATACGCAGTATTTT. This gives the protein CATSDTDLAGADTQYF.

This clone was observed once. The chain is built from TRBV13 and TRBJ2-1, with TRBD2 as a possible D gene (5 bases). This CDR3 region has 16 residues. V lost 5 bases to trimming and J lost 3 bases, with 17 bases between them. Per germline, CDR1 PRHDT and CDR2 FYEKMQ (reference sequence). The DNA of the CDR3 is TGTGCCAGCAGCCGGAGGCGGAGAGCGGACTACAATGAGCAGTTCTTC. Amino acids: CASSRRRRADYNEQFF.

The genes are TRBV7-2 and TRBJ2-5, with TRBD2 as a possible D gene (6 bases). With 2 bases removed from V and 2 bases from J, the gap between germline ends came to 9 bases. From germline, CDR1 is SGHTA and CDR2 FQGNSA. The CDR3 covers 14 residues. CDR3 coding DNA: TGTGCCAGCAGCTTACACGGGACTCAAGAGACCCAGTACTTC. The encoded protein is CASSLHGTQETQYF.

V is TRBV5-1 and J is TRBJ1-1; D is ambiguous. Germline CDR1 and CDR2: SGHRS and YFSETQ. The CDR3 contains 14 residues. V was cut by 1 base and J by 1 base, with 8 bases left in between. CDR3 coding DNA: TGCGCCAGCAGCTTGCTAACAGAGAACACTGAAGCTTTCTTT. It yields the protein CASSLLTENTEAFF.

The chain recombines TRBV29-1 with TRBJ2-3; possible D gene TRBD2, 6 bases. The CDR3 sequence is 13 residues long. The V end was cut by 6 bases, the J end by 0 bases, with 10 bases between. CDR1 is SQVTM and CDR2 is ANQGSEA in the germline V gene. CDR3 in amino acids: CSVGGVSTDTQYF. DNA for the CDR3: TGCAGCGTGGGGGGAGTTAGCACAGATACGCAGTATTTT.

Only one count was recorded for this clone. The rearrangement links TRBV6-5 to TRBJ1-1; D not certain. The CDR3 runs to 14 residues. V lost 5 bases to trimming and J lost 5 bases, with 15 bases between them. Germline V gene lookup returns CDR1 MNHEY and CDR2 SVGAGI. This CDR3 reads CASSTRGIGTEAFF. The CDR3 nucleotides read TGTGCCAGCAGTACCCGGGGTATCGGGACTGAAGCTTTCTTT.

In the case of this clone: Other DNA sequences in the same sample also yield this CDR3. The chain links TRBV28 to TRBJ1-3, with D tentatively TRBD1 (5 bases). Germline CDR1 and CDR2: MDHEN and SYDVKM. The V end lost 6 bases, the J end lost 2 bases, and 8 bases lay between the germline ends. This CDR3 spans 13 amino acids. CDR3 DNA: TGTGCCAGCAGCTTGGACACTGGAAACACCATATATTTT. Protein: CASSLDTGNTIYF.

The chain employs TRBV28 and TRBJ1-6, with a weak D call TRBD1 (5 bases). The CDR3 covers 13 residues. Trimming pared 5 bases from V and 6 bases from J, leaving 8 bases between. Looked up from germline, CDR1 is MDHEN and CDR2 is SYDVKM. CDR3 loop: CASSRDSNSPLHF. CDR3 in DNA: TGTGCCAGCAGTAGGGACTCTAATTCACCCCTCCACTTT. Full variable domain (outside the CDR3, taken from reference TRBV28 and TRBJ1-6): DVKVTQSSRYLVKRTGEKVFLECVQDMDHENMFWYRQDPGLGLRLIYFSYDVKMKEKGDIPEGYSVSREKKERFSLILESASTNQTSMYLCASSRDSNSPLHFGNGTRLTVT.

A note on this clone: Other DNA sequences within the sample encode an identical CDR3. The genes are TRBV12-3 or TRBV12-4 and TRBJ1-2, with TRBD1 matching 10 bases. The CDR3 is made up of 13 amino acids. V dropped 3 bases and J dropped 8; count of bases not matched to a gene: 3. The chain's CDR3 is CASSFGDRGGYTF. DNA for the CDR3: TGTGCCAGCAGTTTCGGGGACAGGGGAGGCTACACCTTC.

The chain couples TRBV28 to TRBJ2-6; perhaps TRBD1 as D (6 bases). V lost 10 bases and J 4 bases, leaving 23 bases between the germline ends. Germline V lookup: CDR1 MDHEN, CDR2 SYDVKM. The CDR3 totals 17 residues. CDR3 DNA: TGTGCCATTGCCAGGACAGTAGGATTCTCGGGGGCCAACGTCCTGACTTTC. Its translation: CAIARTVGFSGANVLTF.

This rearrangement joins TRBV2 to TRBJ2-1; tentatively, D is TRBD2 (6 bases). This CDR3 is built from 12 residues. The germline V gene encodes CDR1 SNHLY and CDR2 FYNNEI. Deletions cut 6 bases from V and 6 bases from J, with 9 bases between. The CDR3 bases are TGTGCCAGCAGCCGACTAGTCAATGAGCAGTTCTTC. Protein: CASSRLVNEQFF.

The V gene is TRBV6-5, the J gene TRBJ1-1; 7 nucleotides match TRBD1. Germline-derived CDR1 and CDR2 are MNHEY and SVGAGI. CDR3 size: 14 residues. Trimming at V came to 6 bases and at J to 6 bases, leaving 10 bases not matched to a gene. DNA for the CDR3: TGTGCCAGCAGATTGGAGGGGGCCTTCCCTGAAGCTTTCTTT. Translation: CASRLEGAFPEAFF.

V and J are TRBV18 and TRBJ1-1; 10 positions agree with TRBD1. V lost 4 bases and J lost 6; bases outside the gene matches: 5. This CDR3 spans 14 amino acids. Germline CDR1 is KGHSH and CDR2 is LQKENI. The CDR3: CASSQDRGGPEAFF. The CDR3 coding sequence is TGTGCCAGCTCACAGGACAGGGGGGGACCTGAAGCTTTCTTT.

The chain joins TRBV12-3 or TRBV12-4 to TRBJ1-2; tentatively, D is TRBD1 (6 bases). This CDR3 has 13 residues. V was cut by 4 bases and J by 6 bases, with 12 bases left in between. DNA for the CDR3: TGTGCCAGCAGTTGGGAGTCAGGGGATGGCTACACCTTC. It translates to CASSWESGDGYTF.

The rearrangement links TRBV7-8 to TRBJ2-3, with unresolved D. The length of the CDR3 is 15 residues. Trimming cost V 2 bases and J 2 bases, with 11 bases left between them. CDR1 is SGHVS, CDR2 FQNEAQ, per germline. The chain's CDR3 is CASSLTWLLTDTQYF. The CDR3 nucleotides are TGTGCCAGCAGCTTAACATGGCTGCTCACAGATACGCAGTATTTT.

This chain connects TRBV28 to TRBJ1-4; 9 bases line up with TRBD1. Germline trimming cut 5 bases from V and 7 bases from J; bases unmatched to any gene: 8. Germline V CDR1 and CDR2: MDHEN, SYDVKM. The CDR3 loop spans 15 amino acids. CDR3: CASSPPQGAGEKLFF. Written as DNA, the CDR3 is TGTGCCAGCAGTCCCCCACAGGGGGCGGGTGAAAAACTGTTTTTT.

This clone was observed a handful of times. This chain uses TRBV2 with TRBJ2-3; 7 positions agree with TRBD2. V dropped 7 bases and J dropped 3; count of bases not matched to a gene: 4. Germline values: CDR1 SNHLY, CDR2 FYNNEI. CDR3 length: 13 residues. The CDR3 DNA is TGTGCCAGCACGCGGGAGTTGACAGATACGCAGTATTTT. This gives the protein CASTRELTDTQYF. Together with reference TRBV2 and TRBJ2-3, the CDR3 gives the full variable domain: EPEVTQTPSHQVTQMGQEVILRCVPISNHLYFYWYRQILGQKVEFLVSFYNNEISEKSEIFDDQFSVERPDGSNFTLKIRSTKLEDSAMYFCASTRELTDTQYFGPGTRLTVL.